One T cell receptor (beta chain) is described in this entry. It has no known antigen specificity. Qualities for individual bases were not recorded, and no much larger clone is one base off. This entry is derived from a study of cytomegalovirus exposure and HLA in healthy donors (dated by TCRdb to 2016 to 2017). In the study overall: An earlier analysis of roughly 570 of the donors reported approximately 280 Gb of sequence data and 117 million unique TCR beta sequences obtained from roughly 180 million T cells. Roughly 290 gigabases of sequencing data and approximately 92 million unique TCR sequences made up an early release that covered several hundred HLA-typed donors. Among the roughly 390 genotyped donors, around 81% belonged to the genetic ancestry cluster associated with self-reported Caucasian donors. The aim of the study was to test whether cataloging public T cell receptors could identify signatures of past pathogen exposure. The study profiled the T cell repertoires of hundreds of subjects by immunosequencing and related them to cytomegalovirus serostatus. Along with the approximately 670-subject first cohort, a separate validation cohort of roughly 110 different subjects was used. To predict cytomegalovirus infection status, the study brought together high-throughput TCR immunosequencing, statistical association of individual TCRs with disease status, and machine learning. In a later analysis, previously published TCR beta repertoires from several hundred donors were re-analyzed and high-resolution HLA genotyping was added so that TCR occurrence patterns could be studied. The later analysis used no new phenotypic data to find candidate immune exposures, relying instead on TCR beta sequences and their occurrence across donors. To decide whether each TCR beta V gene segment behaved as functional or pseudogenic, an earlier analysis of 587 of the donors relied on high-throughput TCR beta sequencing. Donor age, sex, ethnicity and CMV serostatus were collected together with the repertoire data. In a later genetic analysis, genome-wide SNP genotypes for about three fifths of the roughly 670 donors were used, and that subset was treated as a discovery cohort. Every discovery cohort repertoire had been produced on one sequencing platform. HLA typing included class I and class II loci at four-digit resolution. Typing coverage varied by locus: roughly 620-640 donors for A, B, C, DRB1 and DQB1; roughly 520 for DQA1; over 600 for DPA1; 400 to 480 for DPB1. Roughly five DR-DQ haplotypes were handled as single units for association and clustering, since linkage in the cohort was strong. Among 398 genotyped donors of the cohort, an average of approximately 240,000 unique TCR beta nucleotide sequences was sequenced per donor, of which approximately 18% were non-productive. The paper's findings and limits, for the study overall: A few of the identified cytomegalovirus-associated TCR beta chains were confirmed in vitro to be specific for cytomegalovirus antigens. Cytomegalovirus status was reported to be diagnosed by the classifier with high specificity and sensitivity in both the original and validation cohorts. According to a later analysis, most CMV-associated TCR beta chains appeared to be HLA-restricted, and the HLA associations seemed to be driven largely by CMV exposure. A further reported finding was that TCR beta sequences accurately predicted the HLA-A and HLA-B alleles for most subjects in the first cohort. Presence/absence analyses assumed roughly uniform sequencing depth across donors, an assumption that may not hold. The authors suggested that the approach could potentially be generalized to other disease states and immunological phenotypes. Because counts were too low, roughly 18 rarely observed V segments, including chromosome 9 orphons, were left out of the earlier analysis of a few hundred of the donors. In a later analysis, TCR association rates were found to vary across HLA loci, with the most associated TCRs seen for DRB1 alleles and the fewest for HLA-C alleles. In a later analysis, HLA-associated TCR beta chains showed more clonal expansion and lower generation probabilities than non-associated chains that were equally common. For the cohort, immune exposure information was limited to CMV serostatus. Linkage disequilibrium might explain the correlated functional status among segregating V segments, but an unknown experimental factor could not be excluded. The study listed approximately 150 TCR beta chains as associated with cytomegalovirus. Only TCR beta chains were sequenced in this cohort, and the absence of alpha or paired-chain data limited detectable features. Strong co-occurrence of HLA alleles, especially DR and DQ, made assigning TCR associations to individual alleles difficult. According to a later genetic analysis, donors in an Asian-associated ancestry cluster had fewer N-insertions in productive TCRs than the approximately 670-donor mean. HLA typing was unavailable for some donors at each locus, so association tests used only the typed subset. Some IMGT-functional V segments, including TRBV6-2 and TRBV6-3, could not be told apart with the 87-base-pair reads, so those segments were excluded. Broadly in line with IMGT annotations, most TCR beta V segments showed up in productive rearrangements about 87% or about 30% of the time in an earlier analysis of 450 to 600 of the donors. Across donors, most TCR sequences were observed very rarely, whereas some public TCRs were present in many individuals. In a later genetic analysis, a missense DCLRE1C variant was associated with V-gene and J-gene trimming of TCR beta chains, and the association was replicated in an independent cohort. The sequencing pipeline was judged likely to have produced a cluster of highly shared sequence variants as a technical artifact. In a later analysis, several top co-occurrence clusters were reported to appear linked to parvovirus B19, influenza, CMV and Epstein-Barr virus. At a false discovery rate of 0.05, a later analysis linked some 18,000 TCR beta sequences to specific HLA alleles.

Germline trimming: 5 bases from V, 6 bases from J; junction bases outside gene matches: 11. There are 18 amino acids in the CDR3, from cysteine to phenylalanine inclusive. Of all the DNA, just the CDR3 is kept, 54 bases in frame from base 1. CDR1 and CDR2 are drawn from the germline V gene: SGHTA, FQGNSA. Library prep was done by the immunoSEQ multiplex PCR assay. For the multiplex PCR, a mixture combining 60 forward primers for TCR Vbeta segments and 13 reverse primers for TCR Jbeta segments was used. The CDR3 region of rearranged TCR beta genes was amplified from genomic DNA with a multiplex PCR assay. On the Illumina HiSeq System, the amplified TCR beta libraries were sequenced as 87-base-pair reads. In the paper's pipeline: In a later analysis, tens of millions of unique TCR beta chains were counted across the roughly 610 repertoires, and roughly 11 million of these chains were shared by at least two donors. A nearest-neighbor algorithm error-corrected the raw reads and collapsed the reads into unique sequences, merging closely related sequences to remove PCR and sequencing errors. V, D and J gene segments were assigned by aligning CDR3 sequences to IMGT reference sequences. For a sequence to be retained, at least a six-nucleotide match to both a V gene segment and a J gene segment was required. Rearrangements were called productive when the CDR3 lacked stop codons and stayed in frame with V and J; all others were non-productive. Following IMGT convention, CDR3 was defined as the stretch from the second conserved V-encoded cysteine up to the conserved J-encoded phenylalanine. Sequences without an unambiguous match to a single V gene segment were excluded from the earlier analysis of approximately 560 of the donors. An earlier analysis of several hundred of the donors called V segments functional above 56.7% productive rearrangements and segregating when the between-donor standard deviation exceeded 5%. A statistical classification framework was built for diagnosing cytomegalovirus status from the catalog of TCR beta chain sequences. In a later analysis, V and J genes were assigned by comparing TCR nucleotide sequences against IMGT/GENE-DB human TR gene sequences. A later analysis assigned CDR3 sequences and most-parsimonious VDJ recombination scenarios with the TCRdist pipeline. In a later analysis, every TCR beta chain was defined by the combination of its CDR3 amino acid sequence and its V-gene family, and reads without a unique V-gene family were dropped. In a later analysis, approximately 640 highly shared, low-generation-probability nucleotide sequences were removed to address suspected cross-contamination and a sequencing artifact. For each public chain, a later analysis derived a clonal expansion index from normalized ranks of inferred template counts within each repertoire. Generation probabilities in a later analysis came from a VDJ recombination model fitted to out-of-frame rearrangements, and those results were checked against IGoR. In a later analysis, hypergeometric tests were used to score TCR-TCR, TCR-HLA and TCR-CMV co-occurrence, with a repertoire-size bias correction applied to TCR pairs. A later analysis estimated false discovery rates by permuting HLA or CMV assignments 20 times. In a later analysis, co-occurring TCRs were grouped with DBSCAN, and TCRdist sequence similarity was added when clustering was performed within HLA-allele-positive subsets. For co-occurrence clustering, repertoires with fewer than 30,000 or more than 120,000 public chains were excluded, along with about five repertoires with anomalous nucleotide sharing. TCRdb provides this immuneACCESS table in a form limited to in-frame rearrangements. Some clones are lacking; in checked studies, under half of them reflect an unresolved V gene, and why the rest are absent is not known. V and J calls and clone size are as listed in that table; D and trimming were resolved from the DNA. The sample table lists approximately 160,000 clones, around 80% of them with a count of one. The top ten hold 0.77% of the sample.

The cohort was made up of roughly 670 healthy bone marrow donors. Cohort members were all nominally healthy when sampled, although unrecorded immune exposures were likely present. The donor tested CMV seronegative, placing the donor among the 352 seronegative members of the cohort. Every donor gave a peripheral blood sample, and the peripheral blood mononuclear cells from that sample were used for TCR beta sequencing. The Qiagen DNeasy Blood Extraction Kit was used to extract genomic DNA from the blood cell samples. The TCR originated in a woman under 30 in good health and CMV-seronegative. The sequencing input was PBMCs. The rearranged chain carries TRBV7-2 and TRBJ2-3; TRBD2 agrees with 16 junctional bases. The CDR3 region: CASSRPGLAGGSSDTQYF. The nucleotide sequence reads TGTGCCAGCAGCCGACCGGGACTAGCGGGAGGGAGTTCCGATACGCAGTATTTT.